Each of the 31 T cell receptor beta chains below was sequenced from the same sample in a study of T cell responses to AZD1222 COVID-19 vaccine. TCRdb's copy holds only in-frame clones and misses some; the assay was immunoSEQ multiplex PCR. Of around 120,000 clones in the sample, around 93% were seen once. The source was peripheral blood, collected 28 days after the second AZD1222 dose. These receptors originate from an adult who received the AZD1222 COVID-19 vaccine.

The chain recombines TRBV2 with TRBJ2-5; 10 positions agree with TRBD2. The CDR3 sequence is 16 residues long. V dropped 6 bases and J dropped 5; count of bases not matched to a gene: 12. From germline, CDR1 is SNHLY and CDR2 FYNNEI. CDR3: CASSRGSSGSRETQYF. For the CDR3, the DNA is TGTGCCAGCAGCAGGGGTTCTAGCGGGAGCCGTGAGACCCAGTACTTC.

The chain carries TRBV14 and TRBJ2-3; weak D call: TRBD1 (5 bases). Germline CDR1 is SGHDN and CDR2 is FVKESK. V was pared by 2 bases and J by 0 bases, with 9 bases between. CDR3 length equals 15 residues. The CDR3, as DNA: TGTGCCAGCAGCCAACAGGGATATAGCACAGATACGCAGTATTTT. This sequence encodes CASSQQGYSTDTQYF.

Only a few counts were recorded for this clone. The rearrangement joins TRBV5-1 to TRBJ2-5; D unresolved. CDR1 and CDR2 from the germline V gene are SGHRS and YFSETQ. With 2 bases removed from V and 5 bases from J, the gap between germline ends came to 7 bases. The CDR3 loop spans 12 amino acids. In nucleotides, the CDR3 is TGCGCCAGCAGCTTAGGGTCGGAGACCCAGTACTTC. As protein: CASSLGSETQYF.

The chain combines TRBV18 with TRBJ2-4; D unclear. V was clipped by 0 bases and J by 0 bases, with 9 bases between them. The CDR3 sequence is 16 residues long. Germline assignment: CDR1 KGHSH and CDR2 LQKENI. The CDR3 spells CASSPPNGLAKNIQYF. The CDR3 bases are TGTGCCAGCTCACCACCGAACGGTTTAGCCAAAAACATTCAGTACTTC.

The gene calls are TRBV9 and TRBJ2-6; D is possibly TRBD1 (7 bases). From germline, CDR1 is SGDLS and CDR2 YYNGEE. The CDR3 runs 18 residues. With 0 bases removed from V and 1 base from J, the gap between germline ends came to 14 bases. The CDR3 coding sequence is TGTGCCAGCAGCGTAGCGCGGACAGGAGGGTCTGGGGCCAACGTCCTGACTTTC. This sequence encodes CASSVARTGGSGANVLTF.

This clone was counted once. This rearrangement joins TRBV5-1 to TRBJ2-3; 8 bases agree with TRBD1. Per germline, CDR1 SGHRS and CDR2 YFSETQ. Germline trimming cut 4 bases from V and 2 bases from J; bases unmatched to any gene: 6. The CDR3 is 15 residues long. DNA of the CDR3: TGCGCCAGCAGCCCCGGACAGGGCTCCACAGATACGCAGTATTTT. Its translation: CASSPGQGSTDTQYF.

The CDR3 DNA reads TGTGCCAGCAGCCAAGATAGCGGGGGCCAAGAGACCCAGTACTTC. Translating it yields CASSQDSGGQETQYF. The chain links TRBV3-1 (or the pseudogene TRBV3-2) to TRBJ2-5, with 9 bases identical to TRBD2. Germline V gene sequence: CDR1 LGHDT, CDR2 YNNKEL (reference sequence). The CDR3 loop spans 15 amino acids. V lost 0 bases and J lost 1; bases outside the gene matches: 0.

As regards this clone: A junction end diverges from the germline sequence, so it may reflect a read error. This chain joins TRBV29-1 and TRBJ1-1, with D uncertain. Germline-derived CDR1 and CDR2 are SQVTM and ANQGSEA. There are 10 residues in the CDR3. In DNA, the CDR3 is TGCAGCGTTGTAAACAGTGAAGCTTTCTTT. Its translation: CSVVNSEAFF.

As concerns this clone: An end of the junction differs from the germline gene, which may be a read error. The gene calls are TRBV19 and TRBJ1-4; D possibly corresponds to TRBD1 (6 bases). The CDR3 extends over 15 amino acids. Germline lookup yields CDR1 LNHDA and CDR2 SQIVND (reference sequence). The CDR3 here is CASSPRTETNEKLFF. CDR3 nucleotide sequence: TGTGCCAGTAGTCCCCGGACAGAAACTAATGAAAAACTATTTTTT.

The chain recombines TRBV6-5 with TRBJ2-5; D not resolved. The CDR3 covers 12 residues. Trimming cost V 7 bases and J 1 base, with 7 bases left between them. Germline lookup yields CDR1 MNHEY and CDR2 SVGAGI. The CDR3, as DNA: TGTGCCAGCACCAACCTCCAAGAGACCCAGTACTTC. This translates into CASTNLQETQYF.

The rearrangement links TRBV5-6 to TRBJ2-1; possible D gene TRBD2, 5 bases. Trimming shortened V by 4 bases and J by 2 bases, and 19 bases separated the two germline ends. Germline CDR1 SGHDT, CDR2 YYEEEE. CDR3 length equals 17 residues. DNA of the CDR3: TGTGCCAGCAGCGTACCGGGTTCTGGAGGCACCTACAATGAGCAGTTCTTC. Its protein product is CASSVPGSGGTYNEQFF.

The CDR3 DNA reads as TGCGCCAGCAGCTTGGAACTAGCGGGAGGGACGAGCCGCAATGAGCAGTTCTTC. It codes for CASSLELAGGTSRNEQFF. This chain connects TRBV5-1 to TRBJ2-1; 13 nucleotides line up with TRBD2. V lost 0 bases, J lost 6 bases, and 9 bases stayed unmatched. The CDR3 spans 18 residues. CDR1 SGHRS and CDR2 YFSETQ come from the germline V gene.

The chain links TRBV4-3 to TRBJ1-1; no reliable D call. Germline CDR1 reads LGHNA; CDR2 reads YSLEER. This CDR3 has 14 amino acids. The V gene lost 2 bases and the J gene lost 4 bases, with 11 bases spanning the gap. DNA of the CDR3: TGCGCCAGCAGCCAAACGACTGGTTCCACTGAAGCTTTCTTT. This translates into CASSQTTGSTEAFF.

The rearrangement uses TRBV27 and TRBJ2-1; the D is unclear. CDR1 and CDR2 (germline): MNHEY, SMNVEV (reference sequence). The length of the CDR3 is 11 residues. Trimming took 7 bases from V and 8 from J, leaving 9 bases between them. The CDR3 here is CASIVAHEQFF. The CDR3 coding sequence is TGTGCCAGCATTGTAGCCCATGAGCAGTTCTTC.

The chain couples TRBV3-1 (or the pseudogene TRBV3-2) to TRBJ2-1; 11 bases are a match to TRBD2. The CDR3 runs to 15 residues. The germline V gene encodes CDR1 LGHDT and CDR2 YNNKEL (reference sequence). Losses at the gene ends were 4 bases for V and 6 bases for J; bases not matched to a gene: 5. The CDR3 region is CASSLSSGGSNEQFF. The DNA for the CDR3 is TGTGCCAGCAGCCTTTCTAGCGGGGGGTCCAATGAGCAGTTCTTC.

The CDR3 DNA sequence: TGCAGCGTTTTGACTAGCGGGGCGGAGACCCAGTACTTC. Its translation: CSVLTSGAETQYF. This chain joins TRBV29-1 and TRBJ2-5; 11 positions agree with TRBD2. Trimming cost V 5 bases and J 5 bases; bases outside gene matches: 4. The CDR3 has 13 amino acids. CDR1 SQVTM and CDR2 ANQGSEA come from the germline V gene.

The chain has TRBV11-2 and TRBJ1-1, with 7 positions matching TRBD1. After removal of 4 bases from V and 1 base from J, the junction contained 6 bases not matched to a gene. Per the germline V gene, CDR1 is SGHAT and CDR2 is FQNNGV. The CDR3 sequence is 15 residues long. This chain's CDR3 is CASSYRTGKNTEAFF. In DNA, the CDR3 is TGTGCCAGCAGCTACCGGACAGGAAAGAACACTGAAGCTTTCTTT.

The rearrangement links TRBV5-1 to TRBJ2-5; possibly TRBD1 for D (5 bases). The V end lost 0 bases, the J end lost 2 bases, and 8 bases lay between the germline ends. The CDR3 runs to 14 residues. Germline loops: CDR1 SGHRS, CDR2 YFSETQ. The CDR3 spells CASSLGQNQETQYF. Here the CDR3 DNA reads TGCGCCAGCAGCTTGGGACAGAATCAAGAGACCCAGTACTTC. Variable domain in full (rest from reference TRBV5-1 and TRBJ2-5): KAGVTQTPRYLIKTRGQQVTLSCSPISGHRSVSWYQQTPGQGLQFLFEYFSETQRNKGNFPGRFSGRQFSNSRSEMNVSTLELGDSALYLCASSLGQNQETQYFGPGTRLLVL.

The chain links TRBV18 to TRBJ2-7; 8 bases line up with TRBD2. The CDR3 extends over 17 amino acids. The J segment lost 7 bases and the V segment lost 3 bases, leaving 17 bases of the junction unmatched. Germline CDR1 KGHSH, CDR2 LQKENI. Here the CDR3 reads CASSPLPFSGTIGEQYF. CDR3 nucleotide sequence: TGTGCCAGCTCACCCCTGCCTTTTAGCGGGACCATAGGGGAGCAGTACTTC. The whole variable domain, filled in from reference TRBV18 and TRBJ2-7, reads NAGVMQNPRHLVRRRGQEARLRCSPMKGHSHVYWYRQLPEEGLKFMVYLQKENIIDESGMPKERFSAEFPKEGPSILRIQQVVRGDSAAYFCASSPLPFSGTIGEQYFGPGTRLTVT.

The genes are TRBV20-1 and TRBJ1-2, with TRBD1 as a possible D gene (5 bases). Trimming removed 8 bases at V and 7 bases at J, with 14 bases between. Germline V gene sequence: CDR1 DFQATT, CDR2 SNEGSKA (reference sequence). The CDR3 is made up of 11 amino acids. The CDR3 loop is CSLSQGRGYTF. CDR3 DNA: TGCAGTCTATCTCAGGGACGTGGCTACACCTTC.

V and J are TRBV19 and TRBJ2-5, with 10 bases lining up with TRBD2. CDR3 length: 15 residues. Trimming removed 5 bases from V and 5 bases from J; junction bases left unmatched: 8. Germline V gene sequence: CDR1 LNHDA, CDR2 SQIVND (reference sequence). CDR3 region: CASSASGGRGETQYF. The CDR3 DNA follows: TGTGCCAGTAGTGCTAGCGGGGGACGCGGGGAGACCCAGTACTTC.

The V and J genes are TRBV18 and TRBJ1-1; D may be TRBD1 (5 bases). With 4 bases removed from V and 4 bases from J, the gap between germline ends came to 13 bases. This CDR3 has 14 amino acids. Germline V gene sequence: CDR1 KGHSH, CDR2 LQKENI. CDR3 sequence: CASSRDGGATEAFF. The CDR3 region has the DNA TGTGCCAGCTCACGTGATGGAGGGGCCACTGAAGCTTTCTTT.

This clone was detected a few times. The rearrangement joins TRBV6-5 to TRBJ1-2; D is uncertain. Deletions cut 5 bases from V and 0 bases from J, with 4 bases between. This CDR3 has 12 residues. Germline CDR1 is MNHEY and CDR2 is SVGAGI. CDR3 in amino acids: CASSPANYGYTF. The CDR3 nucleotides are TGTGCCAGCAGTCCAGCTAACTATGGCTACACCTTC.

As to this clone: This sample includes further DNA sequences coding for the same CDR3. The rearrangement joins TRBV12-3 or TRBV12-4 to TRBJ1-1; tentatively, D is TRBD1 (5 bases). V was cut by 5 bases and J by 1 base, with 8 bases left in between. The CDR3 sequence is 13 residues long. Written as DNA, the CDR3 is TGTGCCAGCAGTCTGACAGCGAACACTGAAGCTTTCTTT. This encodes CASSLTANTEAFF.

This chain links TRBV9 with TRBJ2-2; TRBD2 agrees at 15 bases. Germline V gene lookup returns CDR1 SGDLS and CDR2 YYNGEE. With 0 bases clipped from V and 7 bases from J, the junction kept 4 bases outside the gene matches. The CDR3 sequence is 17 residues long. This chain's CDR3 is CASSVATGLAGGGELFF. The CDR3 DNA sequence: TGTGCCAGCAGCGTAGCTACGGGACTAGCGGGAGGCGGGGAGCTGTTTTTT. Variable domain in full (rest from reference TRBV9 and TRBJ2-2): DSGVTQTPKHLITATGQRVTLRCSPRSGDLSVYWYQQSLDQGLQFLIQYYNGEERAKGNILERFSAQQFPDLHSELNLSSLELGDSALYFCASSVATGLAGGGELFFGEGSRLTVL.

The chain is built from TRBV5-1 and TRBJ2-7; D is uncertain. Germline CDR1 and CDR2: SGHRS and YFSETQ. The V and J ends lost 5 bases and 0 bases respectively, with 9 bases between them. The CDR3 extends over 13 amino acids. The DNA of the CDR3 is TGCGCCAGCAGGTTCAGGTCCTCCTACGAGCAGTACTTC. Amino acid sequence: CASRFRSSYEQYF.

The chain is built from TRBV7-9 and TRBJ2-3; TRBD2 agrees at 10 bases. Germline CDR1 and CDR2: SEHNR and FQNEAQ (reference sequence). The CDR3 loop spans 17 amino acids. The J segment lost 1 base and the V segment lost 2 bases, leaving 6 bases of the junction unmatched. CDR3 DNA sequence: TGTGCCAGCAGCTTAATGCTAGCGGGGGCCGGCACAGATACGCAGTATTTT. Protein: CASSLMLAGAGTDTQYF.

This chain connects TRBV6-2 or TRBV6-3 to TRBJ1-1; a weak D match, TRBD1 (6 bases). The germline CDR1 and CDR2 sequences are MNHEY and SVGEGT. The V end was cut by 0 bases, the J end by 6 bases, with 20 bases between. The length of the CDR3 is 17 residues. The DNA for the CDR3 is TGTGCCAGCAGTTACTCTCGAGCCCTTACAGGGAGCGCTGAAGCTTTCTTT. Translated, it gives CASSYSRALTGSAEAFF.

This chain joins TRBV6-2 or TRBV6-3 and TRBJ2-3; tentatively, D is TRBD2 (5 bases). Germline loops: CDR1 MNHEY, CDR2 SVGEGT. The CDR3 runs to 14 residues. V lost 5 bases to trimming and J lost 2 bases, with 11 bases between them. Here the CDR3 reads CASSEDLPTDTQYF. CDR3 nucleotides: TGTGCCAGCAGTGAGGACTTACCCACAGATACGCAGTATTTT.

The rearrangement links TRBV6-1 to TRBJ1-1, with 9 bases matching TRBD1. The V and J ends lost 0 bases and 5 bases, in that order; junction bases with no gene match: 10. Germline CDR1 reads MNHNS; CDR2 reads SASEGT. The CDR3 extends over 17 amino acids. The DNA of the CDR3 is TGTGCCAGCAGTGAAGCATGGAACAGGGGGCCGGGAACTGAAGCTTTCTTT. Translating it yields CASSEAWNRGPGTEAFF.

The chain links TRBV19 to TRBJ2-4, with D maybe TRBD2 (7 bases). This CDR3 is 16 amino acids long. V dropped 5 bases and J dropped 2 bases, with 16 bases sitting between them. CDR1 is LNHDA, CDR2 SQIVND, per germline (reference sequence). The CDR3 reads CASSERGGDTKNIQYF. CDR3 in DNA: TGTGCCAGTAGTGAGAGGGGGGGAGACACCAAAAACATTCAGTACTTC.